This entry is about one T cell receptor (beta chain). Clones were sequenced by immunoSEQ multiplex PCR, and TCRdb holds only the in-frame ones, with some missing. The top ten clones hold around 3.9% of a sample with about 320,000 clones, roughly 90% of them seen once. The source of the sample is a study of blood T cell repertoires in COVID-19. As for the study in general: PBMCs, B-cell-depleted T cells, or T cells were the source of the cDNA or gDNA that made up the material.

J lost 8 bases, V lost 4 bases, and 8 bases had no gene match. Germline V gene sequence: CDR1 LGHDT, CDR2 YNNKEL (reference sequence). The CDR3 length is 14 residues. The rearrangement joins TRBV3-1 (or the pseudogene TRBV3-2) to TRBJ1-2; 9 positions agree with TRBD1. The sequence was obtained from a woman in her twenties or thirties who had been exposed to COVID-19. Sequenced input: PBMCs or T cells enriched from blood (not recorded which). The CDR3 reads CASSPRDRDGGYTF. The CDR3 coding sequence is TGTGCCAGCAGCCCTCGGGACAGGGATGGAGGCTACACCTTC.